The 10 T cell receptor beta chains below come from one sample, sequenced in a study of T cell repertoires in cytomegalovirus infection. These receptors' targets are unknown. Each CDR3 protein is one row after TCRdb ran MiXCR on the reads. The sample records approximately 1,000,000 distinct CDR3 sequences, around 32% being singletons. Sequenced material: cultured CD8+ T cells from PBMCs, taken from culture after CMV antigen stimulation. These receptors all stem from a human donor in good health (CMV status not recorded). Some clones in this sample may be carry-over from other donors' samples.

This clonotype has only a few counts. The V gene is TRBV4-2, the J gene TRBJ2-4; 9 bases are shared with TRBD2. Looked up from germline, CDR1 is LGHNA and CDR2 is YNFKEQ. The CDR3 has 18 amino acids. V dropped 2 bases and J dropped 3; count of bases not matched to a gene: 11. The CDR3 here is CASSQRSAGGPDKNIQYF. The CDR3 DNA is TGTGCCAGCAGCCAAAGAAGCGCGGGGGGGCCGGACAAAAACATTCAGTACTTC.

This rearrangement joins TRBV29-1 to TRBJ1-2; 9 nucleotides match TRBD1. Germline CDR1 is SQVTM and CDR2 is ANQGSEA. CDR3 length: 15 residues. After removal of 7 bases from V and 1 base from J, the junction contained 10 bases not matched to a gene. The CDR3 reads CSGNLGQGHNYGYTF. The CDR3 DNA follows: TGCAGCGGAAACTTGGGACAGGGACATAACTATGGCTACACCTTC.

This chain links TRBV6-6 with TRBJ1-4; D is undetermined. The CDR3 is 16 amino acids. Germline assignment: CDR1 MNHNY and CDR2 SVGAGI (reference sequence). V lost 8 bases and J 0 bases, leaving 16 bases between the germline ends. This CDR3 reads CASSPGASSTNEKLFF. DNA for the CDR3: TGTGCCAGCTCCCCGGGTGCAAGCTCAACTAATGAAAAACTGTTTTTT.

This clonotype was seen ten or more times. CDR3 DNA sequence: TGTGCCAGCAGCCCCTCTCCCGGGACTAGCGTTAACACCGGGGAGCTGTTTTTT. This encodes CASSPSPGTSVNTGELFF. This chain uses TRBV7-2 with TRBJ2-2, with 10 bases that match TRBD2. With 5 bases clipped from V and 2 bases from J, the junction kept 11 bases outside the gene matches. This CDR3 comprises 18 residues. From germline, CDR1 is SGHTA and CDR2 FQGNSA.

This clonotype was seen more than once but under ten times. This sequence joins TRBV9 and TRBJ1-2, with D hard to call. The length of the CDR3 is 13 residues. V lost 1 base and J lost 5, with 9 bases in between. The germline V gene encodes CDR1 SGDLS and CDR2 YYNGEE. Here the CDR3 reads CASSVRIGYGYTF. The CDR3 DNA is TGTGCCAGCAGCGTACGGATCGGTTATGGCTACACCTTC. Based on the CDR3 plus reference TRBV9 and TRBJ1-2, the full variable domain is DSGVTQTPKHLITATGQRVTLRCSPRSGDLSVYWYQQSLDQGLQFLIQYYNGEERAKGNILERFSAQQFPDLHSELNLSSLELGDSALYFCASSVRIGYGYTFGSGTRLTVV.

This clonotype has a count of ten or more. This chain links TRBV7-2 with TRBJ2-7, with 8 bases matching TRBD2. Unmatched junction bases numbered 7, after V lost 5 bases and J lost 4 bases. The CDR3 loop spans 14 amino acids. Per germline, CDR1 SGHTA and CDR2 FQGNSA. The CDR3 coding sequence is TGTGCCAGCAGCCCCCGGGAGGGCCCGTACGAGCAGTACGTC. The encoded protein is CASSPREGPYEQYV.

This sequence joins TRBV28 and TRBJ2-3, with TRBD2 as a possible D gene (6 bases). Trimming stripped 4 bases from V and 1 base from J, with 15 bases between. The CDR3 runs to 16 residues. CDR1 is MDHEN and CDR2 is SYDVKM in the germline V gene. The CDR3 sequence is CASSSPGEEGTDTQYF. The CDR3 DNA reads as TGTGCCAGCAGTTCCCCGGGGGAGGAGGGCACAGATACGCAGTATTTT.

This clonotype occurred many times. The rearrangement joins TRBV7-2 to TRBJ2-7; D may correspond to TRBD1 or TRBD2 (5 bases each). The CDR3 is 13 amino acids. The germline V gene has CDR1 SGHTA and CDR2 FQGNSA. Trimming removed 5 bases from V and 3 bases from J, with 11 bases in between. CDR3 residues: CASSGTADYEQYF. The CDR3, as DNA: TGTGCCAGCAGCGGGACGGCGGACTACGAGCAGTACTTC.

This clonotype was counted once. The chain links TRBV6-2 or TRBV6-3 to TRBJ2-7; D is unclear. The CDR3 length is 12 residues. V lost 0 bases and J lost 6, with 6 bases in between. From germline, CDR1 is MNHEY and CDR2 SVGEGT. The CDR3: CASSYSRTEQYV. The CDR3 bases are TGTGCCAGCAGTTACTCCAGGACCGAGCAGTACGTC.

J is TRBJ2-5 and V is TRBV25-1; D not certain. CDR1 is MGHDK, CDR2 SYGVNS, per germline. Trimming removed 6 bases at V and 4 bases at J, with 9 bases between. CDR3 size: 12 residues. The CDR3 DNA sequence: TGTGCCAGCAGGGCTCGGTCAGAGACCCAGTACTTC. Its protein product is CASRARSETQYF. The entire variable domain, with the rest obtained from reference TRBV25-1 and TRBJ2-5, is as follows: EADIYQTPRYLVIGTGKKITLECSQTMGHDKMYWYQQDPGMELHLIHYSYGVNSTEKGDLSSESTVSRIRTEHFPLTLESARPSHTSQYLCASRARSETQYFGPGTRLLVL.